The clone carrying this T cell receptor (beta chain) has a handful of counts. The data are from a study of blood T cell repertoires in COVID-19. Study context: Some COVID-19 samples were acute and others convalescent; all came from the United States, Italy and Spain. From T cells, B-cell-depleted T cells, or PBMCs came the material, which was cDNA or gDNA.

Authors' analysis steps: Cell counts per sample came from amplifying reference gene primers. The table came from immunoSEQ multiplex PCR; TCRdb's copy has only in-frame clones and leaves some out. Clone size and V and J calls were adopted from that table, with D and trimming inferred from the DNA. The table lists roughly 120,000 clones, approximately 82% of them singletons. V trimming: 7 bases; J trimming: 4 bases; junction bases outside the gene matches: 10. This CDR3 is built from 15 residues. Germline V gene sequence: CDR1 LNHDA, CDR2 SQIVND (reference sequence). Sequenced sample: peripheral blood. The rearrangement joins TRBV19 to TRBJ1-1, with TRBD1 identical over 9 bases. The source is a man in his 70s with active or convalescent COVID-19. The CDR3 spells CASNPWGQGSTEAFF. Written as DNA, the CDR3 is TGTGCCAGTAACCCCTGGGGACAGGGATCCACTGAAGCTTTCTTT.